This TCR beta chain was captured by sequencing in a study of PD-1 blockade in classical Hodgkin lymphoma. The study's findings and limits: Complete responders had baseline diversity similar to newly diagnosed patients. Healthy donors were reported to have higher baseline TCR diversity than newly diagnosed patients.

This clone has only a few counts. Its cognate antigen is unknown. V lost 7 bases to trimming and J lost 5 bases, with 18 bases between them. The germline V gene encodes CDR1 SNHLY and CDR2 FYNNEI. The CDR3 spans 15 residues. Method: immunoSEQ multiplex PCR; TCRdb's copy keeps in-frame clones and lacks some. The table includes tens of thousands of clones, around 80% detected once. Relapses following autologous stem cell transplantation were seen in all patients, with brentuximab vedotin exposure varying. The gene calls are TRBV2 and TRBJ1-5, with a tentative D call TRBD1 (5 bases). The specimen comprised peripheral blood mononuclear cells (PBMCs), sampled before the second cycle of nivolumab. The sequence was collected from a human donor with classical Hodgkin lymphoma. The CDR3 nucleotides are TGTGCCAGCACCTTAAAGTTGGGGGGGTATCAGCCCCAGCATTTT. Translation: CASTLKLGGYQPQHF.